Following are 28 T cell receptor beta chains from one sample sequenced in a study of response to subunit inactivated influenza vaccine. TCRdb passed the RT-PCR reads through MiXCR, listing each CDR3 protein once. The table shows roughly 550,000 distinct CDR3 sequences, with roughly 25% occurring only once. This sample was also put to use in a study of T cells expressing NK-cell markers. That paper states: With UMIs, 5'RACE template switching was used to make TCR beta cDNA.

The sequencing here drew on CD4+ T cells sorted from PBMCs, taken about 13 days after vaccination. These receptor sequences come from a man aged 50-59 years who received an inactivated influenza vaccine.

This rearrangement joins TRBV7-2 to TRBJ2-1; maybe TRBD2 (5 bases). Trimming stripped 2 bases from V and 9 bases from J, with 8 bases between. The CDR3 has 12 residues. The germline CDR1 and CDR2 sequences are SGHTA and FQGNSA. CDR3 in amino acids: CASSLFAGEQFF. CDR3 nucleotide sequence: TGTGCCAGCAGCTTATTCGCGGGTGAGCAGTTCTTC.

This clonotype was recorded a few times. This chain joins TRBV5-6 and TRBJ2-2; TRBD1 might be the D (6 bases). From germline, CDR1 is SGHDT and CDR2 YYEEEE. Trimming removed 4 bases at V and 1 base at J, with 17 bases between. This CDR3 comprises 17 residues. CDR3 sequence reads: CASSPQGPAVNTGELFF. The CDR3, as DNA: TGTGCCAGCAGCCCACAGGGACCCGCAGTGAACACCGGGGAGCTGTTTTTT.

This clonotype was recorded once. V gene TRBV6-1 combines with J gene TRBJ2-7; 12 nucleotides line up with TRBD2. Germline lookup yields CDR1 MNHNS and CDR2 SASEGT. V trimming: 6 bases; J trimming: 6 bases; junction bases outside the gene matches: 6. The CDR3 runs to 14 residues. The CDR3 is CASSLTSGSFEQYF. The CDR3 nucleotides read TGTGCCAGCAGCCTGACTAGCGGGAGTTTCGAGCAGTACTTC.

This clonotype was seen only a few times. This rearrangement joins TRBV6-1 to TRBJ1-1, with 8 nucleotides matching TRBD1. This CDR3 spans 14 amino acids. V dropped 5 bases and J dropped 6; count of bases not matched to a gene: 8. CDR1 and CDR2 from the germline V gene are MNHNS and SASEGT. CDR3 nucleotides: TGTGCCAGCAGTCCAGGGGGCAAGGGGGCTGAAGCTTTCTTT. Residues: CASSPGGKGAEAFF.

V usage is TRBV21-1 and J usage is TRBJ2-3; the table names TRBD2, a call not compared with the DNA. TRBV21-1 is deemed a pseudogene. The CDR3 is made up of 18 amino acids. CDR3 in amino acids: CASSKVSQDLYSTDTQYF. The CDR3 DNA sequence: TGTGCCAGCAGCAAAGTTAGTCAGGATCTCTATAGCACAGATACGCAGTATTTT.

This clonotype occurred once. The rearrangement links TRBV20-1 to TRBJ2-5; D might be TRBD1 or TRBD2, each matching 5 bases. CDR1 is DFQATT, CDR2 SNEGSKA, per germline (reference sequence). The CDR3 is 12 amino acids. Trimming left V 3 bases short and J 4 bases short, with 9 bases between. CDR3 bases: TGCAGTGCTAGCCGAGGGACAGAGACCCAGTACTTC. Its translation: CSASRGTETQYF.

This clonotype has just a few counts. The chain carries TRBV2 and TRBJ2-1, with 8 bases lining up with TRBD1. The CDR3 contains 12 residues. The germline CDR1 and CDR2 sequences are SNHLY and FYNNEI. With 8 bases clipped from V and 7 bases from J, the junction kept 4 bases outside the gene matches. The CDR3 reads CASGQGGNEQFF. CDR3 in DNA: TGTGCCAGCGGACAGGGAGGAAATGAGCAGTTCTTC.

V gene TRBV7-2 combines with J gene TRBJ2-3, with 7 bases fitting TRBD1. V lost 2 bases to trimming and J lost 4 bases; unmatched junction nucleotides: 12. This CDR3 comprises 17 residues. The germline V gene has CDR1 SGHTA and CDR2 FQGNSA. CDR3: CASSLSARGLGPDTQYF. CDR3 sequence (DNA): TGTGCCAGCAGCTTATCGGCAAGGGGGCTAGGCCCAGATACGCAGTATTTT.

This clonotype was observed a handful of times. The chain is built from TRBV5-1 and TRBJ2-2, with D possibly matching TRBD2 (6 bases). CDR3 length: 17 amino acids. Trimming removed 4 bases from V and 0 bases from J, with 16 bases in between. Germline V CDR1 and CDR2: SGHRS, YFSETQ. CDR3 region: CASSLGPRDSNTGELFF. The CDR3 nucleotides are TGCGCCAGCAGCCTAGGCCCCCGGGACTCGAACACCGGGGAGCTGTTTTTT.

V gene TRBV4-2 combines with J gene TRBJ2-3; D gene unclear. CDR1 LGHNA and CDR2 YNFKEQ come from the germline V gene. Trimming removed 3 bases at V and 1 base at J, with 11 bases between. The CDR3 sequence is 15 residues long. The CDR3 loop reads CASSQAYGGTDTQYF. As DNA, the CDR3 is TGTGCCAGCAGCCAGGCTTATGGGGGCACAGATACGCAGTATTTT.

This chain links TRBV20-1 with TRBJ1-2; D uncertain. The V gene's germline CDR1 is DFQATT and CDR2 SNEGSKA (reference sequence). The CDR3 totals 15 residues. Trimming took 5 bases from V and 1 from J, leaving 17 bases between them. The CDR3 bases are TGCAGTGCTTACCCGGACCGGGATCTTAACTATGGCTACACCTTC. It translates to CSAYPDRDLNYGYTF.

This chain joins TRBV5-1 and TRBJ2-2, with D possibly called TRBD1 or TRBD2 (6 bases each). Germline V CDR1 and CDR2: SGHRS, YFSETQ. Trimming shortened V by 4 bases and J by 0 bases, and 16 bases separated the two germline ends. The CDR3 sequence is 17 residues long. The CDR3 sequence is CASSQPRGPTNTGELFF. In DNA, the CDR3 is TGCGCCAGCAGCCAGCCTCGGGGGCCTACGAACACCGGGGAGCTGTTTTTT.

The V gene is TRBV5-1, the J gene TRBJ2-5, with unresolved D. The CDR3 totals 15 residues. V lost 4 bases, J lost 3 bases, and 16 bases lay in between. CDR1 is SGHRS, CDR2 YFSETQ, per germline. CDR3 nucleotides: TGCGCCAGCAGCCCCGGCGGCGCAGAGGAAGAGACCCAGTACTTC. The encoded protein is CASSPGGAEEETQYF.

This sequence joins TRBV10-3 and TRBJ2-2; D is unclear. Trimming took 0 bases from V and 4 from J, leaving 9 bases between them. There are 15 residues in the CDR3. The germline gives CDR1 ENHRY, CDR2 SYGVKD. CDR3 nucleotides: TGTGCCATCAGTGAGTCGTCGGAGAGCACCGGGGAGCTGTTTTTT. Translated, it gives CAISESSESTGELFF.

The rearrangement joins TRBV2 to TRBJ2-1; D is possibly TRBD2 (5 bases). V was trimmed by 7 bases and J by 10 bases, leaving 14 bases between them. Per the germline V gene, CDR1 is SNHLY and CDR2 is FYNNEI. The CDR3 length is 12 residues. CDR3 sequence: CASMRKEREQFF. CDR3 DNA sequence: TGTGCCAGCATGAGAAAGGAGCGGGAGCAGTTCTTC.

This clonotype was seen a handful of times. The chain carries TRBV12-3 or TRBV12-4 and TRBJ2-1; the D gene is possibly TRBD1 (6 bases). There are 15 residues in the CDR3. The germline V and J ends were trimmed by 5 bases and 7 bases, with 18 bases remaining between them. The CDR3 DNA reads TGTGCCAGCAGTCAGGAACAGGGAATCTGGAATGAGCAGTTCTTC. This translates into CASSQEQGIWNEQFF.

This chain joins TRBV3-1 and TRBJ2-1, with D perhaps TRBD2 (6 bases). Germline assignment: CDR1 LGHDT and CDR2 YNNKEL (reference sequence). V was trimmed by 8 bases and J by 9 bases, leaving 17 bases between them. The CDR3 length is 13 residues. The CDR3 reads CASSTTRVAEQFF. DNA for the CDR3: TGTGCCAGCTCGACGACTAGGGTCGCTGAGCAGTTCTTC.

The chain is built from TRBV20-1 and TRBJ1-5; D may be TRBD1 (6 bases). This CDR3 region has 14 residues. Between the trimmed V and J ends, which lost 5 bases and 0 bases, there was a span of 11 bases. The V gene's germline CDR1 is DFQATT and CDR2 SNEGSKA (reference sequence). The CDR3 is CSAPKGGSNQPQHF. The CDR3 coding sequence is TGCAGTGCTCCCAAAGGGGGTAGCAATCAGCCCCAGCATTTT.

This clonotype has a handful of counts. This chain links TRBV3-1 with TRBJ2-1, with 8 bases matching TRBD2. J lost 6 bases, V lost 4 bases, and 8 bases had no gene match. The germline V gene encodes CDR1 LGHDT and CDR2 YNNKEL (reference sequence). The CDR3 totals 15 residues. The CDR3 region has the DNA TGTGCCAGCAGCCGACGGACTAGCTTTAGCAATGAGCAGTTCTTC. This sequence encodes CASSRRTSFSNEQFF.

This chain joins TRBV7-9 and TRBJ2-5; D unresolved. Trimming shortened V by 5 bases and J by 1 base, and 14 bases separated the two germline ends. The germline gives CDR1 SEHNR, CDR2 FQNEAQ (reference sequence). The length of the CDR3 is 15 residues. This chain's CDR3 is CASSPTRVSQETQYF. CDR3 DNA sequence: TGTGCCAGCAGCCCAACACGGGTTAGCCAAGAGACCCAGTACTTC.

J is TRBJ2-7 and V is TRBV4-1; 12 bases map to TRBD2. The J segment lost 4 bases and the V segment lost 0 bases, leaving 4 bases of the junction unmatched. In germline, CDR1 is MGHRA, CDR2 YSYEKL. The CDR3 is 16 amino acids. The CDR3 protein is CASSQELAGGLYEQYF. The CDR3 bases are TGCGCCAGCAGCCAAGAACTAGCGGGGGGCCTATACGAGCAGTACTTC.

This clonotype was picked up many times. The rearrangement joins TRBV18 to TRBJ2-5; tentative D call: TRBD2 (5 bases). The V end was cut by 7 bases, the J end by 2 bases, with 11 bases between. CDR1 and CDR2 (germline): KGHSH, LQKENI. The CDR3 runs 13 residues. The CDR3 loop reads CASLLARQETQYF. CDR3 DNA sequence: TGTGCCAGCTTATTAGCGCGACAAGAGACCCAGTACTTC.

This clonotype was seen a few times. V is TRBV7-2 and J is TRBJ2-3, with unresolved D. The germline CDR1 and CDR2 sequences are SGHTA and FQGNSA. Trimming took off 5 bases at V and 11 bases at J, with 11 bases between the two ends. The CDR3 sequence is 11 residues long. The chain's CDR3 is CASSRMGRQYF. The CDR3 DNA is TGTGCCAGCAGCCGGATGGGTCGGCAGTATTTT.

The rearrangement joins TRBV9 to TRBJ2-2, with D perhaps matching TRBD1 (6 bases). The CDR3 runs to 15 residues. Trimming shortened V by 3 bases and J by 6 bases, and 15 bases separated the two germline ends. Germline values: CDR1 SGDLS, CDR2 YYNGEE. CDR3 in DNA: TGTGCCAGCAGCGGCCAGTCTCCAGGGGCCGGGGAGCTGTTTTTT. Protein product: CASSGQSPGAGELFF.

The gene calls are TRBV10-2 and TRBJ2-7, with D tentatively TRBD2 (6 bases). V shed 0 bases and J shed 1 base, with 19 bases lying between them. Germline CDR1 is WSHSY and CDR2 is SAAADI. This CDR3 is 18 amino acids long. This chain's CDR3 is CASSESVGGSGTSYEQYF. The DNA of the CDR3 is TGCGCCAGCAGTGAGTCGGTAGGTGGTAGCGGAACATCCTACGAGCAGTACTTC.

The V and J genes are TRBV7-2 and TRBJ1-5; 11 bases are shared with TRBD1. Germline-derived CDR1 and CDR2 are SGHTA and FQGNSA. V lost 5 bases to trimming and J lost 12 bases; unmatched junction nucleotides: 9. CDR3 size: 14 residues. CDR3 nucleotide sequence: TGTGCCAGCAGCGTGGGACAGGGGGTTTGGCACCAGCATTTT. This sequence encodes CASSVGQGVWHQHF.

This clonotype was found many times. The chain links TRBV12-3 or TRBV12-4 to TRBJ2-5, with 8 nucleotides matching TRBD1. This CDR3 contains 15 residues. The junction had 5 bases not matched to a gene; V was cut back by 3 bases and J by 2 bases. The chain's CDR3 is CASSFPQGAQETQYF. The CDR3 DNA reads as TGTGCCAGCAGTTTTCCCCAGGGGGCACAAGAGACCCAGTACTTC.

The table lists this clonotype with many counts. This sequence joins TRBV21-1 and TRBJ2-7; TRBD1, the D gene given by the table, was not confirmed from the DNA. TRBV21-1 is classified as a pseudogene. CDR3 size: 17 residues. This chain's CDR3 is CASSKLPRDRKLWEQYF. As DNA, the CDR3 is TGTGCCAGCAGCAAGTTACCACGGGACAGGAAGCTCTGGGAGCAGTACTTC.